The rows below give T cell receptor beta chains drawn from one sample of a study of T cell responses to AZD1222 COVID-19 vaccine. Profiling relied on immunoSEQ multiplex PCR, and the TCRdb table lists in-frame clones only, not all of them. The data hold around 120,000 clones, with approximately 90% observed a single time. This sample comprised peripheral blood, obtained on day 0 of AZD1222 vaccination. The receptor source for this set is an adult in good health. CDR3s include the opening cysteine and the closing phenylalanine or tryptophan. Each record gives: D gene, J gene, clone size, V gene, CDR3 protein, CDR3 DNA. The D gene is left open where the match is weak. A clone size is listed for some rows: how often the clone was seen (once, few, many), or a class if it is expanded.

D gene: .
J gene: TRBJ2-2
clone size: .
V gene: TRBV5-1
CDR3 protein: CASSPTGGGNTGELFF
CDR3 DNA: TGCGCCAGCAGTCCTACCGGGGGCGGGAACACCGGGGAGCTGTTTTTT

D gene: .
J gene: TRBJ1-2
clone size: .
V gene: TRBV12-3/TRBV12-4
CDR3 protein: CASSSFVPYGYTF
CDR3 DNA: TGTGCCAGCTCCTCATTCGTTCCCTATGGCTACACCTTC

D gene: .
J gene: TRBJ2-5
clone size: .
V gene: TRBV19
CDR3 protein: CASSIGAGLRSETQYF
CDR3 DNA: TGTGCCAGTAGTATAGGGGCGGGGTTACGTTCGGAGACCCAGTACTTC

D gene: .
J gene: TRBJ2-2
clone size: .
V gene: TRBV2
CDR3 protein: CASGRAGELFF
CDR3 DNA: TGTGCCAGTGGAAGAGCCGGGGAGCTGTTTTTT

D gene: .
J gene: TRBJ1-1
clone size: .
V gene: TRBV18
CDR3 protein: CASSPSQSNTEAFF
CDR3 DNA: TGTGCCAGCTCACCGTCACAGTCGAACACTGAAGCTTTCTTT

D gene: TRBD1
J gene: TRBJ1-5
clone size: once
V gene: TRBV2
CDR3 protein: CASRGQGNQPQHF
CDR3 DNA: TGTGCCAGCAGGGGACAGGGTAACCAGCCCCAGCATTTT

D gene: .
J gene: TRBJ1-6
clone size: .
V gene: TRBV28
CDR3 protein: CASSRSFYSPLHF
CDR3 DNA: TGTGCCAGCAGTAGGTCCTTCTATTCACCCCTCCACTTT

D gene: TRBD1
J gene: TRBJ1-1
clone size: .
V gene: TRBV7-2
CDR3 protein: CASSFGTVTEAFF
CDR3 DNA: TGTGCCAGCAGCTTCGGGACAGTCACTGAAGCTTTCTTT

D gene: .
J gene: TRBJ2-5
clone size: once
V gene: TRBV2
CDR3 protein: CASTPRAGQETQYF
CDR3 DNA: TGTGCCAGCACCCCCAGGGCGGGCCAAGAGACCCAGTACTTC

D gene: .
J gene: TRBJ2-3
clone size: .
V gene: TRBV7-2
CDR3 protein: CASRSGTVQDTQYF
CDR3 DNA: TGTGCCAGCAGAAGCGGGACAGTTCAAGATACGCAGTATTTT

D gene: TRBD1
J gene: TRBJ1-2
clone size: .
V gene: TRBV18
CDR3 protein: CASSRRTGGDYGYTF
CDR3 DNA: TGTGCCAGCTCACGCCGGACAGGGGGAGACTATGGCTACACCTTC

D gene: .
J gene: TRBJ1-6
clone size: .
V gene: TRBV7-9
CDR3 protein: CASSLDRYNSPLHF
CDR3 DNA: TGTGCCAGCAGCTTAGACAGGTATAATTCACCCCTCCACTTT

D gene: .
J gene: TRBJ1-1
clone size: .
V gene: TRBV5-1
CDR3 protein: CASSSIYSTEAFF
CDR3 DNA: TGCGCCAGCAGCTCAATATACTCCACTGAAGCTTTCTTT

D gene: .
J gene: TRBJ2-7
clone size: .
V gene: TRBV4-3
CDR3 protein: CASSQESLGEQYF
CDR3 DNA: TGCGCCAGCAGCCAAGAGTCTCTGGGGGAGCAGTACTTC

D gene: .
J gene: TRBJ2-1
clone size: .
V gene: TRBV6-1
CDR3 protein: CASSDLGEIPGEQFF
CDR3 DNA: TGTGCCAGCAGTGACCTGGGGGAAATTCCTGGGGAGCAGTTCTTC

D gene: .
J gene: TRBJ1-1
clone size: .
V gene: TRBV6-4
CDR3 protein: CASSAPNTEAFF
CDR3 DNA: TGTGCCAGCAGTGCTCCTAACACTGAAGCTTTCTTT

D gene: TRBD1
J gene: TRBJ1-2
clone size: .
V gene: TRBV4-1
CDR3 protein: CASTLGGSSYGYTF
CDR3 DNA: TGCGCCAGCACCCTAGGGGGCTCTAGCTATGGCTACACCTTC

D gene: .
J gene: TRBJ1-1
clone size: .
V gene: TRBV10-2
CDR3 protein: CASSASGNTEAFF
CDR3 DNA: TGCGCCAGCAGTGCTTCAGGGAACACTGAAGCTTTCTTT

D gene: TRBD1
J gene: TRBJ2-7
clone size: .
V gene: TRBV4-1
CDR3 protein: CASSQAGQEYEQYF
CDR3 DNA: TGCGCCAGCAGCCAAGCGGGACAGGAGTACGAGCAGTACTTC

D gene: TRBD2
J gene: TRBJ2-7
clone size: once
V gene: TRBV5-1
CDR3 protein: CASSESGGMSYEQYF
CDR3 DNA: TGCGCCAGCAGCGAGAGCGGGGGGATGAGCTACGAGCAGTACTTC

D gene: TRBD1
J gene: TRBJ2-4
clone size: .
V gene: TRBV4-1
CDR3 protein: CASSQQAGTGGFYAKNIQYF
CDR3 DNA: TGCGCCAGCAGCCAACAAGCCGGGACAGGGGGTTTCTACGCCAAAAACATTCAGTACTTC

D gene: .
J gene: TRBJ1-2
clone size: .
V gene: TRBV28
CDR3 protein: CASSLGQNYGYTF
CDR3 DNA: TGTGCCAGCAGCCTTGGACAGAACTATGGCTACACCTTC

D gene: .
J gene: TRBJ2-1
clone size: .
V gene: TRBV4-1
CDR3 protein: CASSPNLGSSYNEQFF
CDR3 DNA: TGCGCCAGCAGCCCTAACCTCGGCAGCTCCTACAATGAGCAGTTCTTC

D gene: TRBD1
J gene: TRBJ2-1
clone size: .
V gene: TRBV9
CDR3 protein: CASSVGTGSYNEQFF
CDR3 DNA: TGTGCCAGCAGCGTAGGGACAGGCTCCTACAATGAGCAGTTCTTC

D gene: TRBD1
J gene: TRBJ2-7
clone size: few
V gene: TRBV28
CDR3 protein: CASSPRQGYEQYF
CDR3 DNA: TGTGCCAGCAGCCCTCGACAGGGCTACGAGCAGTACTTC

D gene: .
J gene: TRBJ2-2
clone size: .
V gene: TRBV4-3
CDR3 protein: CASSPRGTGELFF
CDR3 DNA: TGCGCCAGCAGCCCCCGGGGCACCGGGGAGCTGTTTTTT

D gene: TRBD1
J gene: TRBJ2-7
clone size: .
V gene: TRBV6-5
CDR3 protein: CASDRGTNEQYF
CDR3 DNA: TGTGCCAGCGACAGGGGTACCAACGAGCAGTACTTC

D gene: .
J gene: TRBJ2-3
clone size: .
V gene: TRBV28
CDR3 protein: CASNTESTDTQYF
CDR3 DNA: TGTGCCAGCAACACTGAAAGCACAGATACGCAGTATTTT

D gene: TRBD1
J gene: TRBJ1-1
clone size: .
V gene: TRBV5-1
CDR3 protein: CASSLTGGVLDTEAFF
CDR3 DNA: TGCGCCAGCAGCTTGACAGGGGGCGTGTTGGACACTGAAGCTTTCTTT

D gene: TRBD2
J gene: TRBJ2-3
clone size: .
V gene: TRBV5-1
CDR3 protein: CASSLAVAGTQYF
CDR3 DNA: TGCGCCAGCAGCTTGGCCGTAGCGGGTACGCAGTATTTT

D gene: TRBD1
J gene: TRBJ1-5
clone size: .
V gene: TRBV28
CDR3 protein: CASSLPLQGLSNQPQHF
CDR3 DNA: TGTGCCAGCAGTCTCCCTCTACAGGGGCTGAGCAATCAGCCCCAGCATTTT

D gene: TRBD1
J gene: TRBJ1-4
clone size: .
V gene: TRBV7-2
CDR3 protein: CASSKRTGGRSEKLFF
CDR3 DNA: TGTGCCAGCAGCAAGCGGACAGGGGGCCGATCTGAAAAACTGTTTTTT

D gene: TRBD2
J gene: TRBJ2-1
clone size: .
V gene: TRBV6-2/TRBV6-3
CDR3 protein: CASSGGTSGYNEQFF
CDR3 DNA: TGTGCCAGCAGTGGAGGGACTAGCGGGTACAATGAGCAGTTCTTC

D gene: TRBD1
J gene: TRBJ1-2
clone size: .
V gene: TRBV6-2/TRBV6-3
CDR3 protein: CASSYLRQGGYTF
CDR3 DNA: TGTGCCAGCAGTTACCTCCGACAGGGTGGCTACACCTTC

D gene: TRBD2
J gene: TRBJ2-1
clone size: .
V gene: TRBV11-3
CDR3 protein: CASSLDLGSGGDGEQFF
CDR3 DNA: TGTGCCAGCAGCTTAGATCTAGGTAGCGGGGGGGACGGAGAGCAGTTCTTC

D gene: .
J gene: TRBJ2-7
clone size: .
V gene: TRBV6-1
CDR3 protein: CASSEAGYEQYF
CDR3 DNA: TGTGCCAGCAGTGAAGCAGGCTACGAGCAGTACTTC

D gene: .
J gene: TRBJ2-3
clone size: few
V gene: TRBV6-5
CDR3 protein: CASSYGEKDTQYF
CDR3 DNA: TGTGCCAGCAGTTATGGGGAGAAGGATACGCAGTATTTT

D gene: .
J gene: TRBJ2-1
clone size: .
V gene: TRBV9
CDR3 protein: CASSDQSGTPADNEQFF
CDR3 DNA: TGTGCCAGCAGCGACCAATCCGGGACTCCCGCTGACAATGAGCAGTTCTTC

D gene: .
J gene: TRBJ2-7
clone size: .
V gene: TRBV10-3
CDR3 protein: CAITVMDEQYF
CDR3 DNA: TGTGCCATCACCGTTATGGACGAGCAGTACTTC

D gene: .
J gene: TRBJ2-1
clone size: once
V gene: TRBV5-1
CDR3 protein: CASSRGTVSDNEQFF
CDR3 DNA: TGCGCCAGCAGCCGGGGGACCGTGTCGGACAATGAGCAGTTCTTC

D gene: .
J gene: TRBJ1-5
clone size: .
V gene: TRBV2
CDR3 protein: CASSWGGIGNQPQHF
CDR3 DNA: TGTGCCAGCAGCTGGGGGGGGATTGGCAATCAGCCCCAGCATTTT

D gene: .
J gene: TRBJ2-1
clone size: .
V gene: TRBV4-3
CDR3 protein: CASSQDRGRETYNEQFF
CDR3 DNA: TGCGCCAGCAGCCAAGATAGAGGCAGGGAAACCTACAATGAGCAGTTCTTC

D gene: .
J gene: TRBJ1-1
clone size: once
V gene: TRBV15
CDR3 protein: CATSPHRGNTEAFF
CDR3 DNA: TGTGCCACCAGCCCTCATCGGGGAAACACTGAAGCTTTCTTT

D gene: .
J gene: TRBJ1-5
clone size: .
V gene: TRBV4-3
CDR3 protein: CASSQDWTENQPQHF
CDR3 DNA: TGCGCCAGCAGCCAAGACTGGACAGAGAATCAGCCCCAGCATTTT

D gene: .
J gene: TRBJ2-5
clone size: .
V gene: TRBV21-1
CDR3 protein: CASSNRRTRRVQTQYF
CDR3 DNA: TGTGCCAGCAGCAATAGGCGGACTAGACGGGTTCAGACCCAGTACTTC

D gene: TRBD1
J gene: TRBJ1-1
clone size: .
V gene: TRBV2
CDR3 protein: CASLKGARGSNTEAFF
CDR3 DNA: TGTGCCAGCCTCAAGGGGGCGCGAGGGTCGAACACTGAAGCTTTCTTT

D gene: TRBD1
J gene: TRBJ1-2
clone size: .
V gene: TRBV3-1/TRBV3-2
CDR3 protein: CASSQGGGQLGGYTF
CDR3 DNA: TGTGCCAGCAGCCAAGGTGGGGGACAGTTAGGTGGCTACACCTTC

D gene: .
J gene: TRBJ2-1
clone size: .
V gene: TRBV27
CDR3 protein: CASSLSIGNEQFF
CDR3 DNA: TGTGCCAGCAGTTTATCGATCGGCAATGAGCAGTTCTTC

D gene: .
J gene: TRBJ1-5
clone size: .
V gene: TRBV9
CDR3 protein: CASSVVGLRQPQHF
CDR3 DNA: TGTGCCAGCAGCGTAGTAGGGTTGAGACAGCCCCAGCATTTT

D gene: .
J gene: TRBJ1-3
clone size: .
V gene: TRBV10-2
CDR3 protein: CASSELGPTGLSGNTIYF
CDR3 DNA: TGCGCCAGCAGTGAGCTAGGCCCAACAGGGCTCTCTGGAAACACCATATATTTT

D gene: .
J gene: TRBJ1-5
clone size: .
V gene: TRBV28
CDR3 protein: CASSQGQPQHF
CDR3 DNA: TGTGCCAGCAGCCAAGGGCAGCCCCAGCATTTT